The clone carrying this T cell receptor (beta chain) was detected many times. This entry comes from a study of T cells in Graves' hyperthyroidism and ophthalmopathy. Germline lookup yields CDR1 SGHAT and CDR2 FQNNGV. The ends were cut back, 1 base at V and 3 bases at J, with 13 bases in the middle. The CDR3 extends over 15 amino acids. Regions amplified from RNA transcripts were the TCR beta CDR3 regions. Using the HTBI primer set, a first-round RT-PCR was run on the TCR CDR3. One entry per CDR3 protein results from TCRdb running MiXCR on the multiplex PCR reads. The sample lists about 420,000 distinct CDR3 sequences; about 15% were seen once.

This receptor was identified in a woman aged 18 to 35 with Graves' hyperthyroidism. The gene calls are TRBV11-2 and TRBJ2-7; maybe TRBD1 (6 bases). Sample: blood. CDR3 residues: CASSLAAGALYEQYF. In nucleotides, the CDR3 is TGTGCCAGCAGCTTAGCGGCAGGGGCCCTCTACGAGCAGTACTTC.